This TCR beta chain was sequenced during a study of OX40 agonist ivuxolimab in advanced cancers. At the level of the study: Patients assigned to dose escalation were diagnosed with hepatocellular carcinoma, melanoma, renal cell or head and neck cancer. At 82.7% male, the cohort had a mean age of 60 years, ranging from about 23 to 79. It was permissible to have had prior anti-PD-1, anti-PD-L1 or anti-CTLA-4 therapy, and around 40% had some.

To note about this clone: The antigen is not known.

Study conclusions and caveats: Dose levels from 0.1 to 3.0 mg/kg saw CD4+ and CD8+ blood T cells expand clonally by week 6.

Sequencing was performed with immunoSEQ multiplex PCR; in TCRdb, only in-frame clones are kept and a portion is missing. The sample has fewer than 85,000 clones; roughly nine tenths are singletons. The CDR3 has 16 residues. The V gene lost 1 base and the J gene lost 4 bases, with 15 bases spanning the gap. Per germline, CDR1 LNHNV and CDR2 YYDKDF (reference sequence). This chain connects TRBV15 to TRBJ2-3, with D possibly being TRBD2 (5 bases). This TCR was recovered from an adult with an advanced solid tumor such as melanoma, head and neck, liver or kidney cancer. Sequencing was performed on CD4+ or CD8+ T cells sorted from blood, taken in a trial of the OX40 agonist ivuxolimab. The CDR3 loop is CATSRGAGGWADTQYF. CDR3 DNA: TGTGCCACCAGCAGAGGCGCGGGCGGTTGGGCAGATACGCAGTATTTT.